This T cell receptor beta chain emerged from a study of blood T cells in healthy people across ages. For the second PCR, which ran for about 6 to 11 cycles, a sample-barcoded 5' primer and a J-beta primer mix were used. Via MiXCR, TCRdb re-called the 5' RACE reads, giving one row per CDR3 protein. The sample lists 1.5 million to 2 million distinct CDR3 sequences, about 31% occurring once. The V gene's germline CDR1 is MNHEY and CDR2 SVGEGT. This CDR3 is 17 amino acids long. V lost 0 bases, J lost 6 bases, and 11 bases stayed unmatched. What was sequenced was blood. The rearrangement uses TRBV6-2 or TRBV6-3 and TRBJ2-1, with 7 bases identical to TRBD2. The TCR originated in a woman in her twenties or thirties in good health. CDR3 sequence (DNA): TGTGCCAGCAGTTACTCCGCTCACGGGGGGTGGGGCAATGAGCAGTTCTTC. Its translation: CASSYSAHGGWGNEQFF.